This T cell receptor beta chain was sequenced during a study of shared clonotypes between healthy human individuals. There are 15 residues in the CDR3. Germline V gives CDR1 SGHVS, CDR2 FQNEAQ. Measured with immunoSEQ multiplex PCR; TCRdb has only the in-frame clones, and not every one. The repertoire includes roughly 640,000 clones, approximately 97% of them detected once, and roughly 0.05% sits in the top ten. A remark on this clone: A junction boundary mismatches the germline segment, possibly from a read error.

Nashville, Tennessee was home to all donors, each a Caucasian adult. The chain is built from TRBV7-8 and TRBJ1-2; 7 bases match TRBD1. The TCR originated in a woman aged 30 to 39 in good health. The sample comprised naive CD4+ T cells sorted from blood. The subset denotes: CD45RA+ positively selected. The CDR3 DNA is TGTGCCAGCAGCGTAGCCGGGGGACAGCCATATGGCTACACCTTC. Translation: CASSVAGGQPYGYTF. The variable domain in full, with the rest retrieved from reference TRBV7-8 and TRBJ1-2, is GAGVSQSPRYKVAKRGQDVALRCDPISGHVSLFWYQQALGQGPEFLTYFQNEAQLDKSGLPSDRFFAERPEGSVSTLKIQRTQQEDSAVYLCASSVAGGQPYGYTFGSGTRLTVV.